The 13 T cell receptor beta chains below were found in one sample sequenced in a study of vaccination and CD4 T cells after COVID-19. Once obtained from cultured CD4+ T cells, the DNA was sequenced using the Oncomine TCR Beta short-read assay. One entry per CDR3 protein, called by TCRdb with MiXCR from the PCR reads. This sample has around 15,000 distinct CDR3 sequences, with 75% to 80% found just once. The treatment is: roughly 10-day PBMC culture with coronavirus spike peptide pools or control peptides (ViraFEST assay). Their antigens are not known. The starting material was CD4+ T cells from blood, cultured in vitro, obtained after SARS-CoV-2 vaccination. Receptors were obtained from a human donor who received a COVID-19 vaccine.

V usage is TRBV6-1 and J usage is TRBJ1-2, with D uncertain. The CDR3 sequence is 11 residues long. Trimming shortened V by 5 bases and J by 7 bases, and 8 bases separated the two germline ends. The germline V gene encodes CDR1 MNHNS and CDR2 SASEGT. As DNA, the CDR3 is TGTGCCAGCAGTATACCAAGTGGCTACACCTTC. As protein: CASSIPSGYTF.

The chain combines TRBV6-1 with TRBJ2-1, with a possible D match to TRBD2 (5 bases). Germline V gene data show CDR1 as MNHNS and CDR2 as SASEGT. The V and J ends lost 6 bases and 7 bases respectively, with 13 bases between them. CDR3 size: 13 residues. The CDR3 sequence is CASSQHGVNEQFF. In nucleotides, the CDR3 is TGTGCCAGCAGCCAGCACGGGGTAAATGAGCAGTTCTTC.

The rearrangement links TRBV6-4 to TRBJ2-3; 12 bases fit TRBD2. V was pared by 5 bases and J by 0 bases, with 9 bases of the junction left unmatched. CDR3 size: 18 residues. Germline V gene sequence: CDR1 MRHNA, CDR2 SNTAGT. CDR3 region: CASSFTRTSGVSTDTQYF. In DNA, the CDR3 is TGTGCCAGCAGTTTCACCAGGACTAGCGGGGTCAGCACAGATACGCAGTATTTT.

This clonotype came up once. CDR3 residues: CASSFEGQGNTGELFF. The CDR3 DNA reads TGTGCCAGCAGCTTCGAGGGACAGGGTAACACCGGGGAGCTGTTTTTT. The V call is TRBV7-2, the J call TRBJ2-2; 9 bases are a match to TRBD1. The CDR3 contains 16 residues. The J segment lost 2 bases and the V segment lost 3 bases, leaving 4 bases of the junction unmatched. In germline, CDR1 is SGHTA, CDR2 FQGNSA. Full variable domain (rest looked up from reference TRBV7-2 and TRBJ2-2): GAGVSQSPSNKVTEKGKDVELRCDPISGHTALYWYRQSLGQGLEFLIYFQGNSAPDKSGLPSDRFSAERTGGSVSTLTIQRTQQEDSAVYLCASSFEGQGNTGELFFGEGSRLTVL.

The chain has TRBV7-6 and TRBJ1-4; possibly TRBD1 for D (5 bases). This CDR3 comprises 14 residues. V shed 6 bases and J shed 1 base, with 9 bases lying between them. In germline, CDR1 is SGHVS, CDR2 FNYEAQ. CDR3 bases: TGTGCCAGCAGGCCAGGGATAACTAATGAAAAACTGTTTTTT. It encodes CASRPGITNEKLFF.

The V gene is TRBV6-1, the J gene TRBJ1-6; 7 bases fit TRBD1. Germline values: CDR1 MNHNS, CDR2 SASEGT. Trimming removed 7 bases from V and 5 bases from J; junction bases left unmatched: 8. CDR3 size: 15 residues. This CDR3 is CASTPGTANNSPLHF. CDR3 DNA: TGTGCCAGCACTCCAGGGACAGCTAATAATTCACCCCTCCACTTT.

The rearrangement joins TRBV11-2 to TRBJ2-6; D is uncertain. The CDR3 runs to 16 residues. The V end was cut by 6 bases, the J end by 1 base, with 13 bases between. Germline CDR1 is SGHAT and CDR2 is FQNNGV. CDR3 nucleotide sequence: TGTGCCAGCAGAAGAGGAGTTAGGTCTGGGGCCAACGTCCTGACTTTC. Its translation is CASRRGVRSGANVLTF.

The chain is built from TRBV12-3 or TRBV12-4 and TRBJ2-5; 7 bases match TRBD1. The CDR3 is 17 residues long. Unmatched junction bases numbered 17, after V lost 6 bases and J lost 4 bases. The CDR3 sequence: CASRGSEVRGSGETQYF. DNA for the CDR3: TGTGCCAGCAGGGGCTCAGAGGTCAGGGGGTCGGGAGAGACCCAGTACTTC.

This clonotype turned up a few times. CDR3 in DNA: TGTGCCAGCAGCGCCCCAAGGTCGTGGGCTAACTATGGCTACACCTTC. Translating it yields CASSAPRSWANYGYTF. The rearrangement links TRBV21-1 to TRBJ1-2; the listed D gene, TRBD1, was not tested against the DNA. TRBV21-1 is deemed a pseudogene. This CDR3 comprises 16 residues.

CDR3: CASRYEQFF. CDR3 sequence (DNA): TGTGCCAGCAGATATGAGCAGTTCTTC. The chain has TRBV21-1 and TRBJ2-1. TRBV21-1 is annotated as a pseudogene. The length of the CDR3 is 9 residues.

V and J are TRBV24-1 and TRBJ1-5; D is uncertain. Germline values: CDR1 KGHDR, CDR2 SFDVKD. V was clipped by 6 bases and J by 0 bases, with 5 bases between them. The CDR3 is 13 residues long. This CDR3 reads CATSSDSNQPQHF. CDR3 sequence (DNA): TGTGCCACCAGTTCAGATAGCAATCAGCCCCAGCATTTT.

The rearrangement links TRBV19 to TRBJ1-2, with D unresolved. CDR1 LNHDA and CDR2 SQIVND come from the germline V gene (reference sequence). Trimming took 3 bases from V and 3 from J, leaving 23 bases between them. This CDR3 contains 18 residues. The CDR3 DNA reads TGTGCCAGTAGTATTGCCCTCCCCTACCTTGCCCAGGACTATGGCTACACCTTC. Encoded protein: CASSIALPYLAQDYGYTF.

This rearrangement joins TRBV28 to TRBJ2-7; D may be TRBD2 (5 bases). CDR3 length: 14 amino acids. The germline V gene has CDR1 MDHEN and CDR2 SYDVKM. V was pared by 2 bases and J by 2 bases, with 10 bases between. The CDR3 protein is CASSLGRGPYEQYF. The CDR3 coding sequence is TGTGCCAGCAGTTTAGGTCGGGGTCCCTACGAGCAGTACTTC.